This TCR beta chain was captured in a study of blood T cell repertoires in COVID-19. Measured with immunoSEQ multiplex PCR; TCRdb has only the in-frame clones, and not every one. The sample holds about 150,000 clones; 76% are singletons and the top ten take about 3.8%. Germline loops: CDR1 SGHAT, CDR2 FQNNGV. V shed 5 bases and J shed 0 bases, with 7 bases lying between them. This CDR3 contains 13 residues. The chain carries TRBV11-2 and TRBJ1-2; D is ambiguous. This TCR derives from a woman aged 80 or over with acute or convalescent COVID-19. The sample taken for sequencing was peripheral blood. CDR3 sequence: CASSPDTNYGYTF. The CDR3 region has the DNA TGTGCCAGCAGCCCCGACACTAACTATGGCTACACCTTC. Drawing the rest from reference TRBV11-2 and TRBJ1-2, the complete variable domain is EAGVAQSPRYKIIEKRQSVAFWCNPISGHATLYWYQQILGQGPKLLIQFQNNGVVDDSQLPKDRFSAERLKGVDSTLKIQPAKLEDSAVYLCASSPDTNYGYTFGSGTRLTVV.